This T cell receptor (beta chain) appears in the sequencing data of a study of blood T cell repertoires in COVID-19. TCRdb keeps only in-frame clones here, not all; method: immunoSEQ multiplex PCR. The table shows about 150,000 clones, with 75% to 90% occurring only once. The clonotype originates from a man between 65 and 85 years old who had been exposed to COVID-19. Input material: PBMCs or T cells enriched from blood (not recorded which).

The CDR3 protein is CASTERGLAVYEQYF. CDR3 bases: TGTGCCAGCACCGAGAGGGGACTAGCGGTATACGAGCAGTACTTC. The chain has TRBV6-5 and TRBJ2-7; 11 nucleotides line up with TRBD2. V lost 7 bases and J lost 4; bases outside the gene matches: 9. From germline, CDR1 is MNHEY and CDR2 SVGAGI. The CDR3 is 15 residues long.